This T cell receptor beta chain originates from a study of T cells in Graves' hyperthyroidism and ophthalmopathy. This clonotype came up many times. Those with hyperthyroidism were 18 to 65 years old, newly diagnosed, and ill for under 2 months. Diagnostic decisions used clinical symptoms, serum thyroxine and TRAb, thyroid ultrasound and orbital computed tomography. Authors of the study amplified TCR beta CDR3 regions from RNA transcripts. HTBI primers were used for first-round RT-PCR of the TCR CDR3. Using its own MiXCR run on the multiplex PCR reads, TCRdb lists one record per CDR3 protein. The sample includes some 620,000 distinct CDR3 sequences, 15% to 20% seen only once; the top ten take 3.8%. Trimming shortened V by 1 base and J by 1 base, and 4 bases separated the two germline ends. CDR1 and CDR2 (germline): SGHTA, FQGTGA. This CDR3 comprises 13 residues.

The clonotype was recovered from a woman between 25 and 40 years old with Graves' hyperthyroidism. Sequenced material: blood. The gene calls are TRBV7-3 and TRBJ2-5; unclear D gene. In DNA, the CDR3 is TGTGCCAGCAGCTTAATGATCCAAGAGACCCAGTACTTC. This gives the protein CASSLMIQETQYF.